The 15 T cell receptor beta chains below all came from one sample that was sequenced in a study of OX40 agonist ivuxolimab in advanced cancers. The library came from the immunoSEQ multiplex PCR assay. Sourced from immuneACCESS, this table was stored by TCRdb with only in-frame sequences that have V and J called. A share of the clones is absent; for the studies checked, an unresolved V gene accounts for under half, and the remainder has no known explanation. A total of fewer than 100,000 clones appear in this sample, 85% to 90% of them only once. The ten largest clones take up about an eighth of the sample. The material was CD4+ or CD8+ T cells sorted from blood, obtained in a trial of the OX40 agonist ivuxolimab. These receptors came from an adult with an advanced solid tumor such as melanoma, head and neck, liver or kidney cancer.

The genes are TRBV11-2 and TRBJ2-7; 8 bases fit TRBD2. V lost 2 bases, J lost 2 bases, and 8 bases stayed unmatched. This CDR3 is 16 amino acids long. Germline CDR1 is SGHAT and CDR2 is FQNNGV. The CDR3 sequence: CASSLPQREPPYEQYF. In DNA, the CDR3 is TGTGCCAGCAGCTTACCCCAGCGGGAGCCACCCTACGAGCAGTACTTC.

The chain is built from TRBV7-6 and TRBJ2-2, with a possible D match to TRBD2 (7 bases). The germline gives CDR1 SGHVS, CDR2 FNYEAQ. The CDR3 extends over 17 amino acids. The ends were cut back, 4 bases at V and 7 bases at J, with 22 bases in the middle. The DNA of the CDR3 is TGTGCCAGCAGCTCCCGGAGGGGGAGGGCCCCTGACGGGGAGCTGTTTTTT. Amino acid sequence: CASSSRRGRAPDGELFF.

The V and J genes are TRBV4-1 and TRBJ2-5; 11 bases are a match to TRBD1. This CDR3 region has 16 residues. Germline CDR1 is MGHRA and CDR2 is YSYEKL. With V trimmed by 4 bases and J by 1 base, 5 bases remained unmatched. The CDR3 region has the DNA TGCGCCAGCAGCCGACTGGACAGGGGGCCCCAAGAGACCCAGTACTTC. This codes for CASSRLDRGPQETQYF.

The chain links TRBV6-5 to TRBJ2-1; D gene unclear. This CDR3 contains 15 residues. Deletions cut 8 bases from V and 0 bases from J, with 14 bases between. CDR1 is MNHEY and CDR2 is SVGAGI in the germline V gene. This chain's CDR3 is CASGIDESSYNEQFF. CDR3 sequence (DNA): TGTGCCAGCGGGATAGACGAAAGCTCCTACAATGAGCAGTTCTTC.

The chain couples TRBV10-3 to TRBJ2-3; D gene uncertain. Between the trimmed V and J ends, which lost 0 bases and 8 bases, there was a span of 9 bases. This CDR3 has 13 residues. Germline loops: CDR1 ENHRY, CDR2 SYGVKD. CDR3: CAISESLRATQYF. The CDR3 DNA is TGTGCCATCAGTGAGTCGTTAAGGGCTACGCAGTATTTT.

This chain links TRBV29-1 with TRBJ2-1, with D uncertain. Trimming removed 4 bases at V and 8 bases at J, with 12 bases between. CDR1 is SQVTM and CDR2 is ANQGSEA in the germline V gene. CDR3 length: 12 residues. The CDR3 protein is CSVGSLLYEQFF. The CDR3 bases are TGCAGCGTTGGGAGTCTTCTCTATGAGCAGTTCTTC.

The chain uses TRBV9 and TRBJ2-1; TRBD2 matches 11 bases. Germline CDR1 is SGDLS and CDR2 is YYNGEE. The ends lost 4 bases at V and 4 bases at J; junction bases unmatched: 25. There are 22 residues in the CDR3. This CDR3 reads CASSLPGGVPGTSGTHYNEQFF. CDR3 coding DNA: TGTGCCAGCAGCCTCCCCGGAGGCGTCCCCGGGACTAGCGGAACCCATTACAATGAGCAGTTCTTC.

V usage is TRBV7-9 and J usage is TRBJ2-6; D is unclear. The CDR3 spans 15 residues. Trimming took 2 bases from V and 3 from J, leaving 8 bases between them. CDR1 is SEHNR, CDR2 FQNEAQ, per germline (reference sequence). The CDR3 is CASSLLGGGANVLTF. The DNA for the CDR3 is TGTGCCAGCAGCTTACTTGGTGGTGGGGCCAACGTCCTGACTTTC.

This chain's CDR3 is CASSQGLAGAYEQYF. CDR3 coding DNA: TGTGCCAGCAGCCAGGGACTAGCGGGAGCCTACGAGCAGTACTTC. The chain recombines TRBV7-2 with TRBJ2-7, with 14 bases fitting TRBD2. V gave up 5 bases and J gave up 2 bases; unmatched junction bases: 2. There are 15 residues in the CDR3. The germline CDR1 and CDR2 sequences are SGHTA and FQGNSA.

The CDR3 loop reads CASSHDLAGQETQYF. The CDR3 DNA is TGTGCCAGCAGCCATGACCTAGCGGGGCAAGAGACCCAGTACTTC. This sequence joins TRBV4-2 and TRBJ2-5; 9 bases map to TRBD2. The CDR3 sequence is 15 residues long. Looked up from germline, CDR1 is LGHNA and CDR2 is YNFKEQ. The trim removed 3 bases at V and 2 bases at J, leaving 4 bases unmatched.

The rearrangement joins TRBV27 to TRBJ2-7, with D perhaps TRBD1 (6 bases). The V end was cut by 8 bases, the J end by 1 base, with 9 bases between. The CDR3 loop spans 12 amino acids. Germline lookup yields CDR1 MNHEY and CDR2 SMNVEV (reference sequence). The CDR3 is CASQGQSYEQYF. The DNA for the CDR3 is TGTGCCAGCCAGGGGCAGTCCTACGAGCAGTACTTC.

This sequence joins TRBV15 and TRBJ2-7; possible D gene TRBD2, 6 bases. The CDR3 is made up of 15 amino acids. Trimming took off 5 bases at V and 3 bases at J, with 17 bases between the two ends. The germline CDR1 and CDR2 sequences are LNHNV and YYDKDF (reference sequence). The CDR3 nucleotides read TGTGCCACCAGCCTAGAAGTCGCGGGGTTCTACGAGCAGTACTTC. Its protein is CATSLEVAGFYEQYF.

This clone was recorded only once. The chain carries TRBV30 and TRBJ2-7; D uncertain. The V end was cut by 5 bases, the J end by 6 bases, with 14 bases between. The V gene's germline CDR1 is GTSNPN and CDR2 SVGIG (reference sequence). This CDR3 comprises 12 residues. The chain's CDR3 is CAWSPGPLEQYF. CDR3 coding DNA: TGTGCCTGGTCCCCGGGCCCCCTCGAGCAGTACTTC.

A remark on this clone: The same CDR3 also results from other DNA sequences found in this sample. The CDR3 DNA follows: TGTGCCAGCAGCGTTTCTCGTACTGAAGCTTTCTTT. Its translation is CASSVSRTEAFF. The chain combines TRBV25-1 with TRBJ1-1; no clear D gene. Trimming removed 6 bases from V and 5 bases from J, with 10 bases in between. The germline V gene encodes CDR1 MGHDK and CDR2 SYGVNS. The CDR3 has 12 residues.

CDR3: CASSLFGEQFF. The CDR3 DNA follows: TGTGCCAGCAGTTTATTCGGTGAGCAGTTCTTC. The V gene is TRBV27, the J gene TRBJ2-1; D remains ambiguous. The CDR3 is 11 amino acids. Germline values: CDR1 MNHEY, CDR2 SMNVEV (reference sequence). The V gene lost 1 base and the J gene lost 9 bases, with 4 bases spanning the gap.